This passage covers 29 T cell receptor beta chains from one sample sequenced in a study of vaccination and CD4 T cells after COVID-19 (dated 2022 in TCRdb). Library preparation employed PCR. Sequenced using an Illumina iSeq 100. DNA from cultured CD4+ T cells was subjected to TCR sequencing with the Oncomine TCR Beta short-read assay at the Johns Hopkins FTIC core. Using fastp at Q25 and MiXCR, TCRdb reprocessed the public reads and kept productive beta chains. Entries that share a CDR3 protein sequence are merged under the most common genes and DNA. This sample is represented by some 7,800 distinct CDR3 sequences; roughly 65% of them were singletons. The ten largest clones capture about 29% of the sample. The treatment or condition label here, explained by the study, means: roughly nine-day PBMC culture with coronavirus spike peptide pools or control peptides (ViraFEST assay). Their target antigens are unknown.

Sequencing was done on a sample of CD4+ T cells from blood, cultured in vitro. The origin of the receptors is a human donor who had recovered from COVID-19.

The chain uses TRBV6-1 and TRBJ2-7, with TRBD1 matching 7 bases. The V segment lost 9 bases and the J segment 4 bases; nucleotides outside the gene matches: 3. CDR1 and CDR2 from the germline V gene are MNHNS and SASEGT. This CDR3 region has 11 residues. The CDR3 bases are TGTGCCAGACCAGGGGGATACGAGCAGTACTTC. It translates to CARPGGYEQYF.

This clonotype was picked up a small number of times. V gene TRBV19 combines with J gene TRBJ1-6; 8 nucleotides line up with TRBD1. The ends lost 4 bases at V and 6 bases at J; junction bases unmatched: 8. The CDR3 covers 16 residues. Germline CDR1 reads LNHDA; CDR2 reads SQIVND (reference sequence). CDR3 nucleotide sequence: TGTGCCAGTAGTAACCCACAGGGGGGTGGTAATTCACCCCTCCACTTT. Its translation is CASSNPQGGGNSPLHF.

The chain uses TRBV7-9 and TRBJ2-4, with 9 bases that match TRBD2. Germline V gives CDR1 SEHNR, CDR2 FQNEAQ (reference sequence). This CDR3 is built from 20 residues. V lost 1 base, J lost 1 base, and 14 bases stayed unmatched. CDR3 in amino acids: CASSLVRGGRARGAKNIQYF. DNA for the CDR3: TGTGCCAGCAGCTTAGTAAGAGGCGGGAGGGCCAGAGGGGCCAAAAACATTCAGTACTTC.

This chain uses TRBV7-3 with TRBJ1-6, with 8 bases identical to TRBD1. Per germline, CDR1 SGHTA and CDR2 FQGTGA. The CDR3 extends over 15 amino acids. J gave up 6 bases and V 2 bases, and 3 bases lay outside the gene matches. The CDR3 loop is CASSLQGAFNSPLHF. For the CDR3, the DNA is TGTGCCAGCAGCTTACAGGGGGCTTTTAATTCACCCCTCCACTTT.

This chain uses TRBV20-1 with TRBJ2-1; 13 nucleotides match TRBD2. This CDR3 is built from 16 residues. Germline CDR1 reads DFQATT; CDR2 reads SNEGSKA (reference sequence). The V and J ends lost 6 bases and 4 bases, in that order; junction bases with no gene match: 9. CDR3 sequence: CSAILAGGPSYNEQFF. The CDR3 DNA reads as TGCAGTGCCATACTAGCGGGAGGGCCAAGTTACAATGAGCAGTTCTTC.

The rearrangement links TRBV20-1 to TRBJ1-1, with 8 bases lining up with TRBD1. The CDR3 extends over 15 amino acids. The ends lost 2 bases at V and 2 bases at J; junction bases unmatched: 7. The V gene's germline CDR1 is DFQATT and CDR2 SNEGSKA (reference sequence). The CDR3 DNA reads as TGCAGTGCTAGACCCACACAGGGGGGCAACACTGAAGCTTTCTTT. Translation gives CSARPTQGGNTEAFF.

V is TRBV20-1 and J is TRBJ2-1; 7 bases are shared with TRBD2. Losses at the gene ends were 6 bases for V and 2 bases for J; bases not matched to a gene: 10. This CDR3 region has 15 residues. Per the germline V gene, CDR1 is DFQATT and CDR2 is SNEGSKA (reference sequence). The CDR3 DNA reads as TGCAGTGCGCCCTCGGGCGGGAGCCCCTACAATGAGCAGTTCTTC. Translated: CSAPSGGSPYNEQFF.

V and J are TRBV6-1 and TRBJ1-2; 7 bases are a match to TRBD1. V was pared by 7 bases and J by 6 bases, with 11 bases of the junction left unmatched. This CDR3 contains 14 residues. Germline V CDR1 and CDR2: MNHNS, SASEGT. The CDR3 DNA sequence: TGTGCCAGCAACCTACAGGGGAAAACGGATGGCTACACCTTC. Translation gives CASNLQGKTDGYTF.

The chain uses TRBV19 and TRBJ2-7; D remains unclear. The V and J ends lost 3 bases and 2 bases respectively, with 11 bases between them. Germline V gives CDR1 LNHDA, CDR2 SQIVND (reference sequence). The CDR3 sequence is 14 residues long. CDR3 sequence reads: CASSISGPAYEQYF. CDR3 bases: TGTGCCAGTAGTATCTCCGGGCCTGCCTACGAGCAGTACTTC.

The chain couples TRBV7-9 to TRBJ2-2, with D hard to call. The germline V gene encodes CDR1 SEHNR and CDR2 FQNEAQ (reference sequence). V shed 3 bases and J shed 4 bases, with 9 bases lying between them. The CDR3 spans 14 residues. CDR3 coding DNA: TGTGCCAGCAGCTTGTCTGGCCGCACCGGGGAGCTGTTTTTT. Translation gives CASSLSGRTGELFF.

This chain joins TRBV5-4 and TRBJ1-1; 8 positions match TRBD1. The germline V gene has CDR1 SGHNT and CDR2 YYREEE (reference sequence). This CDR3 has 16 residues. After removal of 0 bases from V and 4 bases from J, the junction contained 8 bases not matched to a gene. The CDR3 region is CASSLAVGQGGTEAFF. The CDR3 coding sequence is TGTGCCAGCAGCTTGGCCGTCGGACAGGGCGGCACTGAAGCTTTCTTT.

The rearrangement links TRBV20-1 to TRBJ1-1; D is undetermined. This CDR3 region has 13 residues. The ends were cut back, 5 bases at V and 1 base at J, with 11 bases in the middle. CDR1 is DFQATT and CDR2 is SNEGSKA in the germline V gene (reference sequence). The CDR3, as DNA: TGCAGTGCTGACACAAGACAGAACACTGAAGCTTTCTTT. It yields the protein CSADTRQNTEAFF.

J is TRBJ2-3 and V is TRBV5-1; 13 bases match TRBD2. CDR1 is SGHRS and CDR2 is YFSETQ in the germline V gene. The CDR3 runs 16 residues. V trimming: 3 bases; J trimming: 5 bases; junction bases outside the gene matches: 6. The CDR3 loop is CASSSTSGGALDTQYF. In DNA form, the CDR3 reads TGCGCCAGCAGCTCAACTAGCGGGGGGGCCTTAGATACGCAGTATTTT.

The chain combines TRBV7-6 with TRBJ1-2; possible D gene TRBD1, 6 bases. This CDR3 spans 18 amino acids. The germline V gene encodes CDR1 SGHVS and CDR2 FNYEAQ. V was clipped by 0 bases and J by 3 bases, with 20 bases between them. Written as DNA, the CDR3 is TGTGCCAGCAGCTTAGCGATCGGCAGGACAAAGGGGGACTATGGCTACACCTTC. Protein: CASSLAIGRTKGDYGYTF.

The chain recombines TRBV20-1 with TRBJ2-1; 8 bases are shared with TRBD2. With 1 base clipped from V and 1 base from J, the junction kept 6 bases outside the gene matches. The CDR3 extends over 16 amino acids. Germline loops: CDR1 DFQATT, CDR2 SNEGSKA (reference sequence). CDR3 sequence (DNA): TGCAGTGCTAGAGCGGGTAGCGGGGAGTCCTACAATGAGCAGTTCTTC. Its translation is CSARAGSGESYNEQFF.

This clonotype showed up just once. CDR3 DNA: TGTGCCAGCAGCAAAGGAGGGGGGCCTAGACAGGGGGGCACCGGGGAGCTGTTTTTT. Translated, it gives CASSKGGGPRQGGTGELFF. This rearrangement joins TRBV21-1 to TRBJ2-2; whether TRBD1, the table's D call, matches the DNA was not checked. TRBV21-1 is listed as a pseudogene. This CDR3 has 19 amino acids.

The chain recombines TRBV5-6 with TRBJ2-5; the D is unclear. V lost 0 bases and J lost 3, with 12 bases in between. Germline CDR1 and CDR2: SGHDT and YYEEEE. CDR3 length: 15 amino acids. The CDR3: CASSLVWGGKETQYF. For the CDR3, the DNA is TGTGCCAGCAGCTTGGTTTGGGGTGGGAAAGAGACCCAGTACTTC.

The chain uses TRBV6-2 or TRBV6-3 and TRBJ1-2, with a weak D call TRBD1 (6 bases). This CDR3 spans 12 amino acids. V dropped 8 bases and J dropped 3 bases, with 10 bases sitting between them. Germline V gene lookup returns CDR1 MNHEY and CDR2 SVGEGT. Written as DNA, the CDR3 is TGTGCCAGCCGGGGGGGGCACTATGGCTACACCTTC. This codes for CASRGGHYGYTF.

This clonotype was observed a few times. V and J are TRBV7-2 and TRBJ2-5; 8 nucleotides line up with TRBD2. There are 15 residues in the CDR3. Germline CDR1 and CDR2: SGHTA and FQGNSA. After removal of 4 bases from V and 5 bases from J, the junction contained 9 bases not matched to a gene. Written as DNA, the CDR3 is TGTGCCAGCAGCTCTAGCGGACTAGCATACGAGACCCAGTACTTC. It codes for CASSSSGLAYETQYF.

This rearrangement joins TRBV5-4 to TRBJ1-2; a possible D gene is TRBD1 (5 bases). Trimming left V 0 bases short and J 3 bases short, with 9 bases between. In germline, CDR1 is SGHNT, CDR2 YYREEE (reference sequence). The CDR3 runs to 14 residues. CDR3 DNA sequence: TGTGCCAGCAGCTTGGGAGGGGACCACTATGGCTACACCTTC. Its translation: CASSLGGDHYGYTF.

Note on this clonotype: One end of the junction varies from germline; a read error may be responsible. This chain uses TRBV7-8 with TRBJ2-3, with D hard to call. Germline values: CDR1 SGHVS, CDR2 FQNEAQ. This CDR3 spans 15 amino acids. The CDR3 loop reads CAGSLVLGSTDTQYF. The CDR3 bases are TGTGCCGGCAGCTTAGTGCTGGGAAGCACAGATACGCAGTATTTT. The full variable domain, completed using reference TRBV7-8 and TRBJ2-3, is GAGVSQSPRYKVAKRGQDVALRCDPISGHVSLFWYQQALGQGPEFLTYFQNEAQLDKSGLPSDRFFAERPEGSVSTLKIQRTQQEDSAVYLCAGSLVLGSTDTQYFGPGTRLTVL.

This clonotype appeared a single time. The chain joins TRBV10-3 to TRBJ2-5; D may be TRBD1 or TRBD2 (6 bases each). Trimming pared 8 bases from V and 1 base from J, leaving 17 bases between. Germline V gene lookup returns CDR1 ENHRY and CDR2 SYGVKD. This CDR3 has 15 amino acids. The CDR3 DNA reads TGTGCCATCGCTGAATACGGGGGCGCCCAAGAGACCCAGTACTTC. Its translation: CAIAEYGGAQETQYF.

CDR3 in DNA: TGTGCCAGCAGCTTACAGACAGGGGACACCGGGGAGCTGTTTTTT. Translating it yields CASSLQTGDTGELFF. The chain recombines TRBV7-2 with TRBJ2-2; 8 bases line up with TRBD1. The length of the CDR3 is 15 residues. With 2 bases clipped from V and 3 bases from J, the junction kept 2 bases outside the gene matches. The germline CDR1 and CDR2 sequences are SGHTA and FQGNSA.

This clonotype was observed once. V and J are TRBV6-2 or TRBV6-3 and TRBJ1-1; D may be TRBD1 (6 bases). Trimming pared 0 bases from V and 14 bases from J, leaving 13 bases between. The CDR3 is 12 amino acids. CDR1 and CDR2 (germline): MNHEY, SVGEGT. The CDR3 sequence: CASSYSTGGSFF. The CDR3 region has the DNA TGTGCCAGCAGTTACTCGACAGGTGGGTCCTTCTTT.

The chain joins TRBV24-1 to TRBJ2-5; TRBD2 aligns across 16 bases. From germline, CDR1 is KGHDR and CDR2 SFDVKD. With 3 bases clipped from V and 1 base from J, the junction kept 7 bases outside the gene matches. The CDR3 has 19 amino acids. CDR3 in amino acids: CATSDTGTSGRGPQETQYF. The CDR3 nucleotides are TGTGCCACCAGTGATACCGGGACTAGCGGGAGGGGCCCCCAAGAGACCCAGTACTTC.

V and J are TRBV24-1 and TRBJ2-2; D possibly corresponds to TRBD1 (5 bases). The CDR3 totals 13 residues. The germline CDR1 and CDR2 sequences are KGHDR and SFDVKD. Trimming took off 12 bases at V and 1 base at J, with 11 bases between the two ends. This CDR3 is CAAKDRNTGELFF. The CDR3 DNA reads TGTGCCGCTAAAGACAGGAACACCGGGGAGCTGTTTTTT.

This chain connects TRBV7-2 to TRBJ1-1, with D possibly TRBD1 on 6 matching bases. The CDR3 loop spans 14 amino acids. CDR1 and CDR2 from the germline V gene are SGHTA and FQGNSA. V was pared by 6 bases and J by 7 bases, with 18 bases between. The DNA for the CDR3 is TGTGCCAGCAGGCTTGCGGGACACACCCTTGAAGCTTTCTTT. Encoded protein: CASRLAGHTLEAFF.

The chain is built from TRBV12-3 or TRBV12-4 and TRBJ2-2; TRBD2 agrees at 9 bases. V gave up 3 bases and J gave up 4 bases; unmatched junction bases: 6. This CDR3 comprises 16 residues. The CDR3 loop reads CASSFRAGGVTGELFF. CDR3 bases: TGTGCCAGCAGTTTCAGGGCGGGAGGGGTCACCGGGGAGCTGTTTTTT.

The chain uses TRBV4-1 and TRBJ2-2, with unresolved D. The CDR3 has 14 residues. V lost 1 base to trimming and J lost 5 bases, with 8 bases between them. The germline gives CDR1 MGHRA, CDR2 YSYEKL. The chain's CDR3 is CASSQAPGTGELFF. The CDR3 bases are TGCGCCAGCAGCCAAGCCCCTGGAACCGGGGAGCTGTTTTTT.